Sequencing of this T cell receptor beta chain was carried out in a study of T cell repertoires in cytomegalovirus infection (dated by TCRdb to the late 2010s). With regard to the full study: Because public TCR beta signatures pointed to carriage of CMV infection together with the matching HLA type, the HLA type of each donor mattered for the analysis. The full study reports these points: In both this cohort and an independent cohort of under 450 donors, the cumulative frequency of public TCR beta family members distinguished carriers of CMV infection plus the relevant HLA type. The ex vivo response was dominated by HLA-C-restricted CMV-specific TCR beta clonotypes, and the single most frequent clonotype in two of eight donors was supplied by these HLA-C-restricted clonotypes.

The V and J ends are trimmed by 4 bases and 8 bases, leaving 13 bases between them. CDR1 is given as WSHSY and CDR2 as SAAADI, both from the germline V gene. Including the terminal cysteine and phenylalanine, the CDR3 comprises 13 residues. Here the CDR3 DNA is all that survives: 39 bases in frame from base 1. In its sample, this clonotype was seen many times. Which antigen it targets is not known. Base qualities were left out, and no much larger clone turns up one base away. The sequencing machine was an Illumina HiSeq 1500. Using fastp trimming at Q25 and MiXCR clonotype assembly, TCRdb reanalyzed the public sequencing data and kept in-frame beta chains. Rows matching on CDR3 protein sequence are summarized as one entry with the most common DNA and genes. For this sample the table gives 150,000 to 200,000 distinct CDR3 sequences, of which approximately 19% were detected only once. The biggest ten clones account for around 3.2% of the sample.

The sample was PBMCs. The TCR was taken from a human donor in good health (CMV status not recorded). Some clones in this sample may be carry-over from other donors' samples. The chain is assembled from TRBV10-2 and TRBJ2-3; no D gene call is confident. CDR3 sequence: CASSATSLSTQYF. The sequence in DNA is TGCGCCAGCAGTGCCACCAGTCTTAGTACGCAGTATTTT.